The clone carrying this TCR beta chain turned up a few times. What it binds is not known. These data are taken from a study of T cells after yellow fever vaccination. General observations from the study: Weaker, the secondary response peaked sooner, at day 5 versus 15. Some clonotypes, a small share, were shared between CD4 and CD8 compartments. Boosting was followed by the reappearance of most primary-vaccination clones (around 96% CD4, about 90% CD8).

TCRdb re-analysed the 5' RACE reads in MiXCR, keeping a single row per CDR3 protein. This sample yields fewer than 450,000 distinct CDR3 sequences, of which around 8.1% are seen a single time; approximately 15% belongs to the top ten. This CDR3 spans 11 amino acids. Trimming shortened V by 6 bases and J by 10 bases, and 12 bases separated the two germline ends. Germline V CDR1 and CDR2: SNHLY, FYNNEI. The material was PBMCs, obtained more than 35 days after the first yellow fever vaccination. The chain joins TRBV2 to TRBJ1-1, with D uncertain. The receptor was isolated from a man younger than 35 who received the YFV17D yellow fever vaccine. CDR3 bases: TGTGCCAGCAGGGAAAGTAGACGAGCTTTCTTT. Its translation: CASRESRRAFF.